Each of the 9 T cell receptor beta chains below was sequenced from the same sample in a study of CD4+ T cells in melanoma (dated 2022 in TCRdb). The method behind the library was the immunoSEQ multiplex PCR assay. TCRdb stores this immuneACCESS table with in-frame sequences only. Part of the clones is absent; in the studies checked, under half of the shortfall reflects unresolved V genes, and no reason is known for the rest. Across this sample there are over 100,000 clones, with 92% seen only once. The top ten clones comprise approximately 3.5% of the sample. The specimen was peripheral blood. The receptors come from a human donor with melanoma.

This chain connects TRBV11-2 to TRBJ2-7; D tentatively reads TRBD1 or TRBD2 (6 bases each). CDR1 is SGHAT and CDR2 is FQNNGV in the germline V gene. The ends were cut back, 4 bases at V and 1 base at J, with 11 bases in the middle. The CDR3 length is 14 residues. CDR3 DNA: TGTGCCAGCAGCTATAGAGGGGGGTCCTACGAGCAGTACTTC. This codes for CASSYRGGSYEQYF.

The gene calls are TRBV5-4 and TRBJ1-4; a possible D gene is TRBD1 (6 bases). Germline V gene lookup returns CDR1 SGHNT and CDR2 YYREEE (reference sequence). V was clipped by 3 bases and J by 3 bases, with 15 bases between them. The CDR3 consists of 16 residues. The CDR3 DNA reads as TGTGCCAGCAGCTCCTCAAAAGGGGGGTCTAATGAAAAACTGTTTTTT. Its translation is CASSSSKGGSNEKLFF.

The CDR3, as DNA: TGTGCCAGCAGCTTAGAAGTCGGGACTACTCACAATGAGCAGTTCTTC. Its translation is CASSLEVGTTHNEQFF. The genes are TRBV7-6 and TRBJ2-1, with 7 bases fitting TRBD2. Germline loops: CDR1 SGHVS, CDR2 FNYEAQ. V dropped 1 base and J dropped 5; count of bases not matched to a gene: 8. The CDR3 contains 16 residues.

This chain joins TRBV28 and TRBJ1-2, with D tentatively TRBD1 (5 bases). Trimming removed 2 bases at V and 8 bases at J, with 18 bases between. Germline assignment: CDR1 MDHEN and CDR2 SYDVKM. The CDR3 has 15 amino acids. In DNA form, the CDR3 reads TGTGCCAGCAGTTTAGCGGGAGCCAGGGTAAACGGCTACACCTTC. Its translation is CASSLAGARVNGYTF.

The chain carries TRBV2 and TRBJ2-1; D is unresolved. CDR3 length: 11 residues. Germline V gene lookup returns CDR1 SNHLY and CDR2 FYNNEI. V lost 1 base, J lost 10 bases, and 5 bases lay in between. CDR3 protein: CASSEEVEQFF. The CDR3 nucleotides are TGTGCCAGCAGTGAAGAAGTGGAGCAGTTCTTC.

The chain joins TRBV5-4 to TRBJ2-7; 11 positions match TRBD2. J was trimmed by 1 base and V by 4 bases; bases with no gene match: 1. The CDR3 sequence is 14 residues long. From germline, CDR1 is SGHNT and CDR2 YYREEE (reference sequence). CDR3 sequence: CASSASGRSYEQYF. CDR3 coding DNA: TGTGCCAGCAGCGCTAGCGGGAGGTCCTACGAGCAGTACTTC.

The gene calls are TRBV5-1 and TRBJ1-1, with D unresolved. Looked up from germline, CDR1 is SGHRS and CDR2 is YFSETQ. CDR3 length: 13 amino acids. Trimming took 4 bases from V and 1 from J, leaving 8 bases between them. In DNA form, the CDR3 reads TGCGCCAGCAGCCCGTGGTCGAACACTGAAGCTTTCTTT. Translated: CASSPWSNTEAFF.

The V call is TRBV5-1, the J call TRBJ1-5; TRBD1 matches at 7 bases. V shed 5 bases and J 4 bases; nucleotides not matched to a gene: 15. The CDR3 extends over 17 amino acids. Germline V CDR1 and CDR2: SGHRS, YFSETQ. CDR3 loop: CASSPNPAGGSNQPQHF. CDR3 DNA: TGCGCCAGCAGTCCCAACCCTGCAGGGGGTAGTAATCAGCCCCAGCATTTT.

The sample holds a few counts of this clone. The chain carries TRBV19 and TRBJ1-5; D uncertain. The germline V gene encodes CDR1 LNHDA and CDR2 SQIVND (reference sequence). Trimming removed 6 bases at V and 0 bases at J, with 6 bases between. The CDR3 is 13 residues long. Here the CDR3 reads CASRHHSNQPQHF. CDR3 coding DNA: TGTGCCAGTAGACACCATAGCAATCAGCCCCAGCATTTT.